The 5 T cell receptor beta chains below come from one sample, sequenced in a study of OX40 agonist ivuxolimab in advanced cancers. Data came from immunoSEQ multiplex PCR; TCRdb stores just in-frame clones and leaves some out. The sample lists 75,000 to 80,000 clones, roughly 80% occurring once. The material sequenced was CD4+ or CD8+ T cells sorted from blood, taken in a trial of the OX40 agonist ivuxolimab. These receptors were obtained from an adult with an advanced solid tumor such as melanoma, head and neck, liver or kidney cancer.

The chain couples TRBV19 to TRBJ1-5, with 9 bases matching TRBD1. CDR1 and CDR2 (germline): LNHDA, SQIVND (reference sequence). V lost 6 bases, J lost 2 bases, and 5 bases stayed unmatched. This CDR3 contains 15 residues. The CDR3 spells CASRNRGRGNQPQHF. DNA for the CDR3: TGTGCCAGTAGGAACAGGGGGCGAGGCAATCAGCCCCAGCATTTT.

The chain combines TRBV27 with TRBJ1-2; maybe TRBD1 (5 bases). Germline V CDR1 and CDR2: MNHEY, SMNVEV (reference sequence). V lost 2 bases and J lost 5, with 12 bases in between. The CDR3 runs to 14 residues. The CDR3 DNA sequence: TGTGCCAGCAGTTTAAAGGGAGGGGTGTATGGCTACACCTTC. Its translation is CASSLKGGVYGYTF.

The chain links TRBV9 to TRBJ2-7; 8 bases map to TRBD1. V gave up 4 bases and J gave up 2 bases; unmatched junction bases: 5. Germline lookup yields CDR1 SGDLS and CDR2 YYNGEE. The CDR3 is 14 residues long. The CDR3 nucleotides read TGTGCCAGCAGCCAGGGGACAGGCCCCTACGAGCAGTACTTC. Translating it yields CASSQGTGPYEQYF.

This clone was found a few times. V usage is TRBV6-5 and J usage is TRBJ2-1; perhaps TRBD2 as D (6 bases). The V gene lost 6 bases and the J gene lost 5 bases, with 17 bases spanning the gap. In germline, CDR1 is MNHEY, CDR2 SVGAGI. This CDR3 has 15 amino acids. This chain's CDR3 is CASSPQFGRNNEQFF. The CDR3 DNA reads as TGTGCCAGCAGCCCACAGTTCGGGAGAAACAATGAGCAGTTCTTC.

This clone was counted a few times. CDR3 coding DNA: TGTGCCAGCAGCCTACTAGGACAGGGGATCGAGCAGTACTTC. Its protein is CASSLLGQGIEQYF. The chain has TRBV7-2 and TRBJ2-7, with 9 positions matching TRBD1. Germline lookup yields CDR1 SGHTA and CDR2 FQGNSA. This CDR3 is built from 14 residues. Trimming at V came to 5 bases and at J to 6 bases, leaving 8 bases not matched to a gene.